This T cell receptor (beta chain) was recorded in a study of a mutant IDH1 vaccine in newly diagnosed glioma. Concerning this clone: No antigen is known for it.

Sample time point: week 5, during vaccination. The content of each vaccine dose was 300 ug of mutant IDH1 20-mer peptide, and topical imiquimod accompanied it. The assay was immunoSEQ multiplex PCR, and TCRdb's table has in-frame clones only and misses some. The sample lists around 58,000 clones; 70% to 90% were seen once. Germline V gene lookup returns CDR1 SGHTA and CDR2 FQGNSA. This CDR3 has 15 residues. V lost 5 bases and J lost 2, with 15 bases in between. The sequences come from PBMCs, collected from a glioma patient whose treatment included an IDH1 peptide vaccine. The TCR was taken from a man aged 25-45 years with glioma. The chain uses TRBV7-2 and TRBJ1-1, with no clear D. The CDR3 bases are TGTGCCAGCAGCCCCCCAAGTTTCGGCAACACTGAAGCTTTCTTT. Translation: CASSPPSFGNTEAFF.